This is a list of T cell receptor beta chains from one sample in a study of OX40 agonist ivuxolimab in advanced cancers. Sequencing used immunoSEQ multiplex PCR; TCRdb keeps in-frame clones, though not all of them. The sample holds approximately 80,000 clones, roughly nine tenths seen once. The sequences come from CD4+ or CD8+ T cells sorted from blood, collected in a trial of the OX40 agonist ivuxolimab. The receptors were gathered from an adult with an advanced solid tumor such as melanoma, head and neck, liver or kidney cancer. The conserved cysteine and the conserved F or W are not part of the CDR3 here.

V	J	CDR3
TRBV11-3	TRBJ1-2	ASSLPGFAYGYT
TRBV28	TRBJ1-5	ASNDQEGQPQH
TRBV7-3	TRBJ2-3	ASSLGSTDTQY
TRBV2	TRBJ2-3	ASIITDTQY
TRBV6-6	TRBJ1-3	ASEGGLSGNTIY
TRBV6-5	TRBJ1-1	ASSYSQRNTEAF
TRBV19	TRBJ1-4	ASSAPPGREVEKLF
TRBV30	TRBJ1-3	AWSALSRVTGNTIY
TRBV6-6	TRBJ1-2	ASLSGDTNYGYT
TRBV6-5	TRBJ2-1	ASARGGSYNEQF
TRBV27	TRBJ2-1	ASGNLGSEQF
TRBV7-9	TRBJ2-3	ASSSRTDTQY
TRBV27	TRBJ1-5	ASSLVFLSNQPQH
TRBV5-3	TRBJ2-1	ARSFLPPTSRGEQF
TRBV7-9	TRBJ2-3	ASSLRRATDTQY
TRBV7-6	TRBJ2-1	ASSLGPYNEQF
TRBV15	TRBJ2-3	ATSGTGTTDTQY
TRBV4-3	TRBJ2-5	ASSQDLGQGLGETQY
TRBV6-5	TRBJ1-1	ASSYGTVNTEAF
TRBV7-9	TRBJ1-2	ASSVPYRDGYT
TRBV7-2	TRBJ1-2	ASSLVVTPNYGYT
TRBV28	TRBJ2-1	ASKIRLSSYNEQF
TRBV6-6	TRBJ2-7	ASRDLWDPYEQY
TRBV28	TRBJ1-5	ASSDTGNQPQH
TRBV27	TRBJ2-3	ASSLLGGGASDTQY
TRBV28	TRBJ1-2	ASRLNVYGYT
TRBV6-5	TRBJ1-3	ASSYSGESGNTIY
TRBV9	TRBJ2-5	ASSVDGETQY
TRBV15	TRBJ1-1	ATSRGGDTEAF
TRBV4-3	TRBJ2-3	ASSQRGGRTQY
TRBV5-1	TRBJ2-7	ASSSADEQY
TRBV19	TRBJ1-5	ASSIDLGQPQH
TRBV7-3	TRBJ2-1	ASSYRVADVDEQF
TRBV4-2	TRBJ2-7	ASSLGTSGDYEQY
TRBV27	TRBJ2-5	ASSLFAGTQETQY
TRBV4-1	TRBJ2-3	ASSPTPRGTDTQY
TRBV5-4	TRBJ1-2	ASSLNRVPYNYGYT
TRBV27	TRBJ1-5	ASSPLGGGQGNQPQH
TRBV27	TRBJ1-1	ASSLWEYTEAF
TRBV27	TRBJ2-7	ASSLLPSGDEQY
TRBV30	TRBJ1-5	AWSVSWREGNQPQH
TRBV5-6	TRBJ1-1	ASSLGGMATEAF
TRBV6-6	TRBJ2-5	ASSPGTRETQY
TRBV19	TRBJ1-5	ASSIGVRRENQPQH